A selection of T cell receptor beta chains follows, all from one sample in a study of shared T cell receptors in the human thymus. Clones were sequenced by immunoSEQ multiplex PCR, and TCRdb holds only the in-frame ones, with some missing. Altogether approximately 760,000 clones are present, approximately 83% being singletons, with the ten largest covering approximately 0.01%. These sequences were also reported in another study, on human thymus T cells.

Sequenced material: thymocytes. These receptors were collected from a girl less than two years old with a congenital heart defect. The CDR3 runs from the conserved cysteine through the conserved F or W. A D gene is named only where the DNA matches it firmly. Rows give clone size only sometimes, using once, few, many, or a class for an expanded clone.

v_gene: TRBV4-1; abundance: -; j_gene: TRBJ1-1; d_gene: TRBD1; CDR3nt: TGCGCCAGCAGCCATTCCACACGGGACAGGGAACCTGAAGCTTTCTTT; CDR3aa: CASSHSTRDREPEAFF
v_gene: TRBV6-5; abundance: few; j_gene: TRBJ2-7; d_gene: TRBD1; CDR3nt: TGTGCCAGCAGCGCTCTCAGGGGGCGCATCGACGAGCAGTACTTC; CDR3aa: CASSALRGRIDEQYF
v_gene: TRBV29-1; abundance: -; j_gene: TRBJ2-5; d_gene: TRBD1; CDR3nt: TGCAGCGCCCAGACAGGGTATTCGGAGACCCAGTACTTC; CDR3aa: CSAQTGYSETQYF
v_gene: TRBV28; abundance: -; j_gene: TRBJ2-3; d_gene: TRBD1; CDR3nt: TGTGCCAGCAGTAAAGGGACAGCTAGCACAGATACGCAGTATTTT; CDR3aa: CASSKGTASTDTQYF
v_gene: TRBV28; abundance: -; j_gene: TRBJ1-1; d_gene: TRBD1; CDR3nt: TGTGCCAGCAGCCGTCCCGGGACAGAAAGAAACACTGAAGCTTTCTTT; CDR3aa: CASSRPGTERNTEAFF
v_gene: TRBV11-2; abundance: -; j_gene: TRBJ2-3; d_gene: TRBD1; CDR3nt: TGTGCCAGCAGCTCCTTAGGTGTGGTGTACAGGGGCCCAGATACGCAGTATTTT; CDR3aa: CASSSLGVVYRGPDTQYF
v_gene: TRBV6-6; abundance: -; j_gene: TRBJ2-3; d_gene: TRBD1; CDR3nt: TGTGCCAGCAGATTGACAGGGTCGCAAGATACGCAGTATTTT; CDR3aa: CASRLTGSQDTQYF
v_gene: TRBV7-6; abundance: few; j_gene: TRBJ2-5; d_gene: TRBD2; CDR3nt: TGTGCCAGCAGCTCGAGACTAGCGGGAAACCAAGAGACCCAGTACTTC; CDR3aa: CASSSRLAGNQETQYF
v_gene: TRBV6-1; abundance: once; j_gene: TRBJ2-5; d_gene: -; CDR3nt: TGTGCCAGCAACCGGGGATACCAAGAGACCCAGTACTTC; CDR3aa: CASNRGYQETQYF
v_gene: TRBV5-4; abundance: -; j_gene: TRBJ2-1; d_gene: TRBD1; CDR3nt: TGTGCCAGCAGCTTGCCGCAGGGGGCTTACAATGAGCAGTTCTTC; CDR3aa: CASSLPQGAYNEQFF
v_gene: TRBV25-1; abundance: -; j_gene: TRBJ1-1; d_gene: -; CDR3nt: TGTGCCAGCAGTGGGGCTCAGGGGCGCTGTGTAGCTTTCTTT; CDR3aa: CASSGAQGRCVAFF
v_gene: TRBV5-8; abundance: -; j_gene: TRBJ1-6; d_gene: -; CDR3nt: TGTGCCAGCAGCTTGGCCATGGGGGCGGGCTATAATTCACCCCTCCACTTT; CDR3aa: CASSLAMGAGYNSPLHF
v_gene: TRBV2; abundance: once; j_gene: TRBJ1-1; d_gene: -; CDR3nt: TGTGCCCGCTCGGATTTCGACAGGCCCCCCGTGAACACTGAAGCTTTCTTT; CDR3aa: CARSDFDRPPVNTEAFF
v_gene: TRBV5-6; abundance: -; j_gene: TRBJ1-4; d_gene: -; CDR3nt: TGTGCCAGCAGCCCTGGGCTGCTAAATGAAAAACTGTTTTTT; CDR3aa: CASSPGLLNEKLFF
v_gene: TRBV19; abundance: few; j_gene: TRBJ1-1; d_gene: TRBD1; CDR3nt: TGTGCCAGTATGGCGAGACAGGGGATCCGCGTCACTGAAGCTTTCTTT; CDR3aa: CASMARQGIRVTEAFF